The text below deals with one T cell receptor (beta chain). What it recognizes is unknown. The data derive from a study of T cells after yellow fever vaccination. Making TCR cDNA involved 5'RACE template switching, which added UMIs and a universal primer site. TCRdb redid the calling of the 5' RACE reads with MiXCR, one entry per CDR3 protein. Of about 340,000 distinct CDR3 sequences listed, about 4% are singletons. The CDR3 contains 16 residues. V was pared by 6 bases and J by 0 bases, with 4 bases of the junction left unmatched. Study-wide points: Contamination of FACS-sorted repertoires by abundant clonotypes from the bulk population could occur. Post-booster repertoires contained most primary-vaccination clones again (roughly 97% CD4, over 70% CD8). Few clonotypes appeared in both CD4 and CD8 compartments.

This sample comprised PBMCs, obtained 5 days after the yellow fever booster vaccination. This TCR was sampled from a man aged 18 to 29 who received the YFV17D yellow fever vaccine. The rearrangement uses TRBV12-3 or TRBV12-4 and TRBJ2-6; 8 nucleotides agree with TRBD1. The CDR3 spells CASSPGQGSGANVLTF. The CDR3 bases are TGTGCCAGCAGCCCAGGACAGGGCTCTGGGGCCAACGTCCTGACTTTC.